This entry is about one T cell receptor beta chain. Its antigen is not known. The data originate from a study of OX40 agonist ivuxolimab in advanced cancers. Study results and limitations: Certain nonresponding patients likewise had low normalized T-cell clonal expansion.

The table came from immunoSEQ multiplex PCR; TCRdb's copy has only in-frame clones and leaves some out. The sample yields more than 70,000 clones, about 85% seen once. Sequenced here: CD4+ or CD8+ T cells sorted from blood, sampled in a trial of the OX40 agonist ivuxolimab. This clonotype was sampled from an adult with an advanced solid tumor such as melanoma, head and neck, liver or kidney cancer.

The CDR3 loop is CASRIGMVDTEAFF. The DNA of the CDR3 is TGTGCCAGCAGAATAGGGATGGTGGATACTGAAGCTTTCTTT. This chain links TRBV28 with TRBJ1-1, with D unclear. Trimming took 6 bases from V and 5 from J, leaving 16 bases between them. CDR1 and CDR2 from the germline V gene are MDHEN and SYDVKM. This CDR3 has 14 residues.